This T cell receptor (beta chain) was recorded in a study of T cells in Graves' hyperthyroidism and ophthalmopathy. At the level of the study: Blood was drawn when the patient was first diagnosed and still untreated.

CDR3 length: 14 residues. Germline values: CDR1 MNHEY, CDR2 SMNVEV (reference sequence). J lost 5 bases, V lost 4 bases, and 5 bases had no gene match. There were TCR beta CDR3 regions amplified from RNA transcripts. Initially, a first-round RT-PCR of the TCR CDR3 employed the HTBI primer set. TCRdb re-called the multiplex PCR reads with MiXCR, one entry per CDR3 protein. The sample comprises more than 300,000 distinct CDR3 sequences, roughly 13% of which are singletons, and more than 9.5% rests with the top ten. The sample consisted of blood. The V and J genes are TRBV27 and TRBJ2-1, with 7 bases that match TRBD2. This TCR was sampled from a woman aged 60-75 years with Graves' hyperthyroidism. The CDR3 DNA reads TGTGCCAGCAGTTCGGGACTAAGGGACAATGAGCAGTTCTTC. It yields the protein CASSSGLRDNEQFF.